What follows describes a single T cell receptor (beta chain). The trim removed 8 bases at V and 9 bases at J, leaving 5 bases unmatched. Germline V gives CDR1 MDHEN, CDR2 SYDVKM. This CDR3 comprises 13 residues. The table came from immunoSEQ multiplex PCR; TCRdb's copy has only in-frame clones and leaves some out. Counted here are roughly 56,000 clones, 86% occurring once; the ten biggest clones make up around 2.5%. This sample is part of a study of OX40 agonist ivuxolimab in advanced cancers. At the level of the study: An agonistic anti-OX40 (CD134) antibody, ivuxolimab, was used to treat the patients. Previous treatment with anti-PD-1, anti-PD-L1 or anti-CTLA-4 therapy was allowed; 40% had received some.

The TCR originated in an adult with an advanced solid tumor such as melanoma, head and neck, liver or kidney cancer. Sequences were derived from CD4+ or CD8+ T cells sorted from blood, sampled in a trial of the OX40 agonist ivuxolimab. This rearrangement joins TRBV28 to TRBJ2-1, with TRBD2 matching over 12 bases. The CDR3 DNA is TGTGCCAGCCTAGCGGGGGGGGCCGGTGAGCAGTTCTTC. Amino acids: CASLAGGAGEQFF.